Presented here are 28 T cell receptor beta chains from one specimen sequenced in a study of T cell responses to AZD1222 COVID-19 vaccine. Some clones are missing from TCRdb's copy, which holds only in-frame ones; the method was immunoSEQ multiplex PCR. Altogether around 56,000 clones are present, roughly nine tenths being singletons, with the ten largest covering roughly 15%. Here the sequenced sample was peripheral blood, taken 28 days after the second AZD1222 dose. The receptors come from an adult who received the AZD1222 COVID-19 vaccine.

V gene TRBV14 combines with J gene TRBJ2-5; 12 bases line up with TRBD2. V was pared by 4 bases and J by 0 bases, with 3 bases of the junction left unmatched. Germline V gives CDR1 SGHDN, CDR2 FVKESK. The CDR3 consists of 16 residues. The CDR3 DNA follows: TGTGCCAGCAGCCCGGGACTAGCGGGCCACCAAGAGACCCAGTACTTC. Protein: CASSPGLAGHQETQYF.

The chain has TRBV5-6 and TRBJ2-5; D unclear. From germline, CDR1 is SGHDT and CDR2 YYEEEE. Trimming left V 6 bases short and J 2 bases short, with 11 bases between. The length of the CDR3 is 13 residues. CDR3 in DNA: TGTGCCAGCAACCCCTACGCTCAAGAGACCCAGTACTTC. It codes for CASNPYAQETQYF.

The chain joins TRBV27 to TRBJ2-1; 13 bases fit TRBD2. Germline V gene data show CDR1 as MNHEY and CDR2 as SMNVEV (reference sequence). Losses at the gene ends were 4 bases for V and 4 bases for J; bases not matched to a gene: 1. The CDR3 is 15 residues long. CDR3 in amino acids: CASSSTSGGYNEQFF. The CDR3 DNA is TGTGCCAGCAGTTCGACTAGCGGGGGGTACAATGAGCAGTTCTTC.

The table lists this clone with a few counts. This chain joins TRBV5-1 and TRBJ1-4, with no clear D. This CDR3 spans 13 amino acids. Germline loops: CDR1 SGHRS, CDR2 YFSETQ. V lost 4 bases and J 8 bases, leaving 12 bases between the germline ends. CDR3 sequence: CASSAGSIEKLFF. CDR3 coding DNA: TGCGCCAGCAGCGCCGGATCGATCGAAAAACTGTTTTTT.

The V gene is TRBV29-1, the J gene TRBJ2-1; 7 nucleotides agree with TRBD2. Trimming cost V 4 bases and J 9 bases; bases outside gene matches: 6. CDR1 and CDR2 from the germline V gene are SQVTM and ANQGSEA. The CDR3 spans 12 residues. The CDR3 sequence: CSVAAGVAEQFF. CDR3 nucleotides: TGCAGCGTTGCGGCGGGAGTTGCTGAGCAGTTCTTC.

The chain carries TRBV27 and TRBJ2-2; weak D call: TRBD1 (6 bases). V was cut by 11 bases and J by 3 bases, with 10 bases left in between. Germline CDR1 reads MNHEY; CDR2 reads SMNVEV (reference sequence). CDR3 length equals 12 residues. The CDR3 DNA follows: TGTGCCGTTTCAGGGGACACCGGGGAGCTGTTTTTT. Its protein product is CAVSGDTGELFF.

This chain connects TRBV3-1 (or the pseudogene TRBV3-2) to TRBJ1-4; no clear D gene. The V end was cut by 4 bases, the J end by 10 bases, with 10 bases between. The V gene's germline CDR1 is LGHDT and CDR2 YNNKEL (reference sequence). The CDR3 runs to 12 residues. The CDR3, as DNA: TGTGCCAGCAGCCGCGACGAGGGAAAACTGTTTTTT. Its translation is CASSRDEGKLFF.

The chain joins TRBV28 to TRBJ1-2, with 7 positions matching TRBD1. Germline assignment: CDR1 MDHEN and CDR2 SYDVKM. V dropped 8 bases and J dropped 7; count of bases not matched to a gene: 7. The CDR3 is 12 residues long. The CDR3 loop is CASQTGRFGYTF. The CDR3 bases are TGTGCCAGCCAGACAGGGAGGTTTGGCTACACCTTC.

The chain carries TRBV9 and TRBJ1-3, with D perhaps TRBD1 (5 bases). Per germline, CDR1 SGDLS and CDR2 YYNGEE. Deletions cut 2 bases from V and 0 bases from J, with 6 bases between. The CDR3 runs 14 residues. For the CDR3, the DNA is TGTGCCAGCAGCGTTGGGACCTCTGGAAACACCATATATTTT. Translation gives CASSVGTSGNTIYF. Combining the CDR3 with reference TRBV9 and TRBJ1-3 gives the whole variable domain DSGVTQTPKHLITATGQRVTLRCSPRSGDLSVYWYQQSLDQGLQFLIQYYNGEERAKGNILERFSAQQFPDLHSELNLSSLELGDSALYFCASSVGTSGNTIYFGEGSWLTVV.

The V call is TRBV5-1, the J call TRBJ1-2; 8 bases align to TRBD1. In germline, CDR1 is SGHRS, CDR2 YFSETQ. The CDR3 runs 15 residues. The V segment lost 0 bases and the J segment 3 bases; nucleotides outside the gene matches: 4. CDR3 amino acids: CASSLAAGGHYGYTF. In DNA, the CDR3 is TGCGCCAGCAGCTTGGCCGCAGGGGGCCACTATGGCTACACCTTC. Based on the CDR3 plus reference TRBV5-1 and TRBJ1-2, the full variable domain is KAGVTQTPRYLIKTRGQQVTLSCSPISGHRSVSWYQQTPGQGLQFLFEYFSETQRNKGNFPGRFSGRQFSNSRSEMNVSTLELGDSALYLCASSLAAGGHYGYTFGSGTRLTVV.

The gene calls are TRBV7-2 and TRBJ2-7, with 9 bases fitting TRBD2. The CDR3 is 15 residues long. The V and J ends lost 5 bases and 4 bases, in that order; junction bases with no gene match: 9. Germline loops: CDR1 SGHTA, CDR2 FQGNSA. In DNA form, the CDR3 reads TGTGCCAGCAGCCCCCTCGGGACTAGCTTTTACGAGCAGTACTTC. Protein sequence: CASSPLGTSFYEQYF.

This chain links TRBV19 with TRBJ1-1; 8 nucleotides line up with TRBD1. CDR1 and CDR2 (germline): LNHDA, SQIVND (reference sequence). The ends lost 7 bases at V and 4 bases at J; junction bases unmatched: 5. The CDR3 totals 13 residues. The CDR3 bases are TGTGCCAGTAAGGACAGGGTGGGCACTGAAGCTTTCTTT. Residues: CASKDRVGTEAFF.

The chain carries TRBV11-2 and TRBJ2-7; TRBD2 aligns across 7 bases. J was trimmed by 4 bases and V by 3 bases; bases with no gene match: 3. The CDR3 consists of 13 residues. The germline gives CDR1 SGHAT, CDR2 FQNNGV. The CDR3 coding sequence is TGTGCCAGCAGCTTGGCTAGCGGATACGAGCAGTACTTC. It yields the protein CASSLASGYEQYF.

The V call is TRBV12-5, the J call TRBJ1-1, with D hard to call. The V gene's germline CDR1 is LGHNT and CDR2 FRNRAP. Trimming removed 0 bases at V and 5 bases at J, with 13 bases between. The CDR3 runs 15 residues. The CDR3, as DNA: TGTGCTAGTGGTTTGGTTGTGGGGAGCGGGACTGAAGCTTTCTTT. It is translated as CASGLVVGSGTEAFF.

This chain links TRBV6-4 with TRBJ2-1; D is undetermined. Germline V lookup: CDR1 MRHNA, CDR2 SNTAGT. The V end lost 5 bases, the J end lost 3 bases, and 8 bases lay between the germline ends. This CDR3 is 13 amino acids long. The CDR3 sequence is CASSSDGYNEQFF. The CDR3 DNA reads TGTGCCAGCAGTAGCGATGGCTACAATGAGCAGTTCTTC.

The gene calls are TRBV7-2 and TRBJ2-1; D uncertain. V lost 5 bases and J 1 base, leaving 12 bases between the germline ends. The germline V gene has CDR1 SGHTA and CDR2 FQGNSA. This CDR3 has 15 residues. CDR3 nucleotide sequence: TGTGCCAGCAGCACCCACTTCGGATCCTACAATGAGCAGTTCTTC. This translates into CASSTHFGSYNEQFF.

The chain combines TRBV28 with TRBJ2-1, with unresolved D. Germline V lookup: CDR1 MDHEN, CDR2 SYDVKM. The CDR3 sequence is 16 residues long. V was clipped by 5 bases and J by 2 bases, with 16 bases between them. The CDR3: CASSIGSAVPYNEQFF. In DNA form, the CDR3 reads TGTGCCAGCAGTATTGGCAGCGCTGTACCCTACAATGAGCAGTTCTTC.

The rearrangement joins TRBV27 to TRBJ2-1; D not resolved. The CDR3 has 15 amino acids. V was clipped by 0 bases and J by 8 bases, with 14 bases between them. Per germline, CDR1 MNHEY and CDR2 SMNVEV (reference sequence). The CDR3 bases are TGTGCCAGCAGTTTATCGATACCTAGTGGCCATGAGCAGTTCTTC. This codes for CASSLSIPSGHEQFF.

The rearrangement uses TRBV25-1 and TRBJ1-3, with D possibly being TRBD1 (6 bases). Trimming cost V 5 bases and J 0 bases, with 11 bases left between them. CDR3 size: 15 residues. Germline CDR1 MGHDK, CDR2 SYGVNS. In nucleotides, the CDR3 is TGTGCCAGCAGTTCAGGGGCTAACTCTGGAAACACCATATATTTT. The encoded protein is CASSSGANSGNTIYF.

The chain links TRBV24-1 to TRBJ2-1, with 13 nucleotides matching TRBD2. V was clipped by 4 bases and J by 7 bases; unmatched bases: 6. This CDR3 has 16 amino acids. CDR1 and CDR2 (germline): KGHDR, SFDVKD. DNA of the CDR3: TGTGCCACCAGTGAACGACGGACTAGCGGGAGTAATGAGCAGTTCTTC. Protein product: CATSERRTSGSNEQFF.

The chain has TRBV7-9 and TRBJ1-1; D may be TRBD1 (6 bases). The V gene lost 5 bases and the J gene lost 1 base, with 8 bases spanning the gap. Germline loops: CDR1 SEHNR, CDR2 FQNEAQ (reference sequence). The CDR3 has 13 residues. The CDR3 protein is CASSLQGNTEAFF. The CDR3 DNA reads TGTGCCAGCAGCCTACAGGGGAACACTGAAGCTTTCTTT.

The CDR3 sequence: CASSLEANTEAFF. The CDR3 nucleotides read TGTGCCAGCAGCCTAGAAGCGAACACTGAAGCTTTCTTT. V gene TRBV27 combines with J gene TRBJ1-1; D call uncertain. The CDR3 consists of 13 residues. The ends were cut back, 6 bases at V and 1 base at J, with 9 bases in the middle. Per germline, CDR1 MNHEY and CDR2 SMNVEV (reference sequence).

The V call is TRBV2, the J call TRBJ1-4; tentative D call: TRBD1 (5 bases). V shed 8 bases and J shed 7 bases, with 20 bases lying between them. Per the germline V gene, CDR1 is SNHLY and CDR2 is FYNNEI. The CDR3 loop spans 15 amino acids. CDR3: CASHFAGGFGEKLFF. The CDR3 DNA follows: TGTGCCAGCCATTTTGCCGGGGGGTTTGGTGAAAAACTGTTTTTT.

The chain combines TRBV19 with TRBJ2-5; TRBD2 aligns across 9 bases. The CDR3 is made up of 15 amino acids. V shed 5 bases, J shed 1 base, and the junction held 5 bases outside the gene matches. Germline V gene data show CDR1 as LNHDA and CDR2 as SQIVND (reference sequence). The CDR3 sequence is CASSRTSAIQETQYF. The CDR3 DNA follows: TGTGCCAGTAGTCGGACTAGCGCAATCCAAGAGACCCAGTACTTC. The full variable domain, rest sourced from reference TRBV19 and TRBJ2-5, is DGGITQSPKYLFRKEGQNVTLSCEQNLNHDAMYWYRQDPGQGLRLIYYSQIVNDFQKGDIAEGYSVSREKKESFPLTVTSAQKNPTAFYLCASSRTSAIQETQYFGPGTRLLVL.

The rearrangement links TRBV30 to TRBJ1-5; 8 nucleotides align to TRBD1. The CDR3 runs to 13 residues. Trimming took 1 base from V and 7 from J; bases not matched to a gene: 3. CDR1 is GTSNPN and CDR2 is SVGIG in the germline V gene (reference sequence). The CDR3 DNA sequence: TGTGCCTGGAGTGAGGACAGGGCCCAGCCCCAGCATTTT. Translation: CAWSEDRAQPQHF.

This chain links TRBV5-1 with TRBJ1-4; D possibly corresponds to TRBD1 (5 bases). There are 18 residues in the CDR3. Germline V CDR1 and CDR2: SGHRS, YFSETQ. The germline V and J ends were trimmed by 4 bases and 5 bases, with 24 bases remaining between them. The chain's CDR3 is CASSPDGTRPLLNEKLFF. CDR3 DNA: TGCGCCAGCAGCCCTGACGGGACCCGGCCCCTTCTGAATGAAAAACTGTTTTTT.

The V gene is TRBV7-9, the J gene TRBJ1-2; D not resolved. CDR1 is SEHNR and CDR2 is FQNEAQ in the germline V gene (reference sequence). Trimming stripped 2 bases from V and 4 bases from J, with 14 bases between. The CDR3 is 15 amino acids. CDR3 sequence: CASSLSSGIFYGYTF. The CDR3 bases are TGTGCCAGCAGCTTAAGTTCTGGGATTTTCTATGGCTACACCTTC.

V is TRBV2 and J is TRBJ1-3, with D unresolved. V gave up 5 bases and J gave up 0 bases, with 14 bases separating them. CDR1 and CDR2 from the germline V gene are SNHLY and FYNNEI. CDR3 size: 16 residues. The CDR3 bases are TGTGCCAGCAGTCACGACCGCAGGTCCTCTGGAAACACCATATATTTT. It specifies CASSHDRRSSGNTIYF. Supplemented by reference TRBV2 and TRBJ1-3, the full variable domain reads EPEVTQTPSHQVTQMGQEVILRCVPISNHLYFYWYRQILGQKVEFLVSFYNNEISEKSEIFDDQFSVERPDGSNFTLKIRSTKLEDSAMYFCASSHDRRSSGNTIYFGEGSWLTVV.